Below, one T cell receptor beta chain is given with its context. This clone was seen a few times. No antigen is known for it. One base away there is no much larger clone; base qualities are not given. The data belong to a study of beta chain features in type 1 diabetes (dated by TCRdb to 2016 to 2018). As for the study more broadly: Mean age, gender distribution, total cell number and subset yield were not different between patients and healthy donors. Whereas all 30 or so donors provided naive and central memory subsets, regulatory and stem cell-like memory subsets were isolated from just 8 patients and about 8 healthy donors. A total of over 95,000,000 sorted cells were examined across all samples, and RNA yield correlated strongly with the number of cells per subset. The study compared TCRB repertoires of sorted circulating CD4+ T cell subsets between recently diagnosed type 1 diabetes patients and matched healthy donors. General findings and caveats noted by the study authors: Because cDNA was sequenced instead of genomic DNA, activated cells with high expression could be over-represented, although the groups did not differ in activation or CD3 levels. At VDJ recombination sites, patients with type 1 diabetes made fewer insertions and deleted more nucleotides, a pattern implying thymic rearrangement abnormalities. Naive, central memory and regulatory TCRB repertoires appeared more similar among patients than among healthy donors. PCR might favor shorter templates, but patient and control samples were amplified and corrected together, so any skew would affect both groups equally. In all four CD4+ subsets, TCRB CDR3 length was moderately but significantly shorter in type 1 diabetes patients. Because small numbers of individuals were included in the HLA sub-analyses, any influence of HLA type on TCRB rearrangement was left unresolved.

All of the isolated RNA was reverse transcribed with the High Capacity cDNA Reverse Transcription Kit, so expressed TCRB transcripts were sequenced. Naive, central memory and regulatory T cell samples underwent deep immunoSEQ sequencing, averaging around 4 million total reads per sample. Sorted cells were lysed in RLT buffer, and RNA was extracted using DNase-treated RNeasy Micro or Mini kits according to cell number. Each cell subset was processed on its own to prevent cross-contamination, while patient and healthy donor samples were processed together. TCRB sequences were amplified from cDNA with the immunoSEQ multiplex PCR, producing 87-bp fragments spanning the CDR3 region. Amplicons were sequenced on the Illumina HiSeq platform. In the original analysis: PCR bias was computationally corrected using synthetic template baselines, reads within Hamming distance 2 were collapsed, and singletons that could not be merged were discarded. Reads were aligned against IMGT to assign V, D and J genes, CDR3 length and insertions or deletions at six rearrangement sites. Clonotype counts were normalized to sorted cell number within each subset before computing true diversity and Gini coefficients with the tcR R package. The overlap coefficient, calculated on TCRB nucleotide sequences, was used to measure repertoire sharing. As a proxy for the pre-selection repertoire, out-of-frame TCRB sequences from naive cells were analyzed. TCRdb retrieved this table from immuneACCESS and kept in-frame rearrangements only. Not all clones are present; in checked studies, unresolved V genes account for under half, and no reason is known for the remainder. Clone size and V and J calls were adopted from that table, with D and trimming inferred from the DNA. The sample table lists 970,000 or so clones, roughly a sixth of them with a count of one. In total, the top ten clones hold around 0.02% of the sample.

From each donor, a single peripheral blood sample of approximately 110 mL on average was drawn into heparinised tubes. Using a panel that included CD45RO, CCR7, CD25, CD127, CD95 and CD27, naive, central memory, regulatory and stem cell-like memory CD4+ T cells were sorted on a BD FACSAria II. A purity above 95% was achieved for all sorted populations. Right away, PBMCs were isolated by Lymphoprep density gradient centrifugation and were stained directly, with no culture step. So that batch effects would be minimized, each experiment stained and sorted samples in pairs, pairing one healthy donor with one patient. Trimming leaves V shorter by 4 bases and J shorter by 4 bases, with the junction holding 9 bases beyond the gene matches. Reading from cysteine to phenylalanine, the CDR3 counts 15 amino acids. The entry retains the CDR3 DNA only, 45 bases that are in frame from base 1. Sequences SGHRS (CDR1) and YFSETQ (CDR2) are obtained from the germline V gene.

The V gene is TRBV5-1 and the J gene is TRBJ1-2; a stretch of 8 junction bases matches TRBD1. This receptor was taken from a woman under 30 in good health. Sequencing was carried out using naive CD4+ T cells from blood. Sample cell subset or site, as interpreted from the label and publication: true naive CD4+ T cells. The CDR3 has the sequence CASSLDAGQGYGYTF. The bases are TGCGCCAGCAGCCTGGATGCAGGACAGGGCTATGGCTACACCTTC.